The 14 T cell receptor beta chains below were found in one sample sequenced in a study of identical twins. TCRdb itself ran the 5' RACE reads through MiXCR, one entry per CDR3 protein. The sample has fewer than 550,000 distinct CDR3 sequences, around 15% seen once; the top ten hold roughly 0.44%. The same sample was also used in a study of yellow fever vaccine responses in identical twins.

The sample taken for sequencing was CD4+ T cells sorted from blood. The receptors derive from a woman between 18 and 29 years old in good health.

This clonotype was seen a handful of times. The chain recombines TRBV7-2 with TRBJ2-7; a weak D match, TRBD2 (5 bases). V lost 3 bases and J 3 bases, leaving 9 bases between the germline ends. The CDR3 spans 13 residues. Germline V gene lookup returns CDR1 SGHTA and CDR2 FQGNSA. CDR3 coding DNA: TGTGCCAGCAGCTTCAGACTACGCTACGAGCAGTACTTC. Translating gives CASSFRLRYEQYF.

This clonotype was seen more than once but under ten times. V usage is TRBV12-3 or TRBV12-4 and J usage is TRBJ1-1, with unresolved D. This CDR3 comprises 14 residues. V gave up 6 bases and J gave up 0 bases, with 11 bases separating them. The CDR3 sequence is CASRTREMNTEAFF. The CDR3 DNA sequence: TGTGCCAGCAGGACCCGGGAGATGAACACTGAAGCTTTCTTT.

This clonotype appeared a few times. The CDR3: CASSQLAGVLNEQFF. The CDR3 DNA follows: TGTGCCAGCAGCCAACTAGCGGGAGTTCTGAATGAGCAGTTCTTC. This rearrangement joins TRBV7-3 to TRBJ2-1; TRBD2 aligns across 11 bases. The CDR3 extends over 15 amino acids. Germline values: CDR1 SGHTA, CDR2 FQGTGA. V trimming: 5 bases; J trimming: 7 bases; junction bases outside the gene matches: 7.

This clonotype has just a few counts. The rearrangement joins TRBV20-1 to TRBJ2-5; D is uncertain. CDR3 size: 13 residues. Germline V gene data show CDR1 as DFQATT and CDR2 as SNEGSKA (reference sequence). Trimming left V 3 bases short and J 2 bases short, with 10 bases between. The CDR3 loop is CSASGWEQETQYF. The CDR3 DNA reads TGCAGTGCTAGCGGGTGGGAACAAGAGACCCAGTACTTC.

The CDR3 sequence is CASSHGGLAGGYEQYV. DNA of the CDR3: TGTGCCAGCAGCCACGGAGGACTAGCGGGCGGCTACGAGCAGTACGTC. This sequence joins TRBV11-2 and TRBJ2-7; 11 bases line up with TRBD2. J was trimmed by 3 bases and V by 5 bases; bases with no gene match: 9. CDR1 is SGHAT and CDR2 is FQNNGV in the germline V gene. The CDR3 spans 16 residues.

This rearrangement joins TRBV10-2 to TRBJ2-7; the match to TRBD1 covers 7 bases. The CDR3 has 15 residues. V was clipped by 8 bases and J by 0 bases; unmatched bases: 10. The germline V gene has CDR1 WSHSY and CDR2 SAAADI. The CDR3 DNA reads TGCGCCAGCGCGGTTGCCGGGACAGTCTCCTACGAGCAGTACGTC. Its translation: CASAVAGTVSYEQYV.

This clonotype was seen only a few times. The chain joins TRBV3-1 to TRBJ2-2; no reliable D call. Germline loops: CDR1 LGHDT, CDR2 YNNKEL (reference sequence). The CDR3 covers 13 residues. V lost 0 bases and J 6 bases, leaving 5 bases between the germline ends. CDR3 in DNA: TGTGCCAGCAGCCAAGAGACCTCCGGGGAGCTGTTTTTT. Translating it yields CASSQETSGELFF.

The chain combines TRBV5-1 with TRBJ2-5, with TRBD1 as a possible D gene (5 bases). The CDR3 is 15 residues long. Germline V CDR1 and CDR2: SGHRS, YFSETQ. V was cut by 0 bases and J by 4 bases, with 13 bases left in between. The CDR3 loop reads CASSLVQAGGETQYF. In DNA form, the CDR3 reads TGCGCCAGCAGCTTGGTACAGGCCGGTGGAGAGACCCAGTACTTC. The full variable domain, with the rest looked up from reference TRBV5-1 and TRBJ2-5, is KAGVTQTPRYLIKTRGQQVTLSCSPISGHRSVSWYQQTPGQGLQFLFEYFSETQRNKGNFPGRFSGRQFSNSRSEMNVSTLELGDSALYLCASSLVQAGGETQYFGPGTRLLVL.

V usage is TRBV5-6 and J usage is TRBJ2-4; D not certain. V was pared by 0 bases and J by 0 bases, with 7 bases between. Looked up from germline, CDR1 is SGHDT and CDR2 is YYEEEE. CDR3 length: 15 amino acids. As DNA, the CDR3 is TGTGCCAGCAGCTTGGTCAACCAAGCCAAAAACATTCAGTACTTC. Encoded protein: CASSLVNQAKNIQYF.

V usage is TRBV12-3 or TRBV12-4 and J usage is TRBJ1-1, with no clear D. Between the trimmed V and J ends, which lost 6 bases and 4 bases, there was a span of 12 bases. The CDR3 is made up of 13 amino acids. DNA of the CDR3: TGTGCCAGCAGGGTACCGAGTGGCACTGAAGCTTTCTTT. Its protein is CASRVPSGTEAFF.

The chain uses TRBV5-1 and TRBJ2-2, with 10 bases matching TRBD2. The CDR3 spans 19 residues. Germline CDR1 reads SGHRS; CDR2 reads YFSETQ. With 0 bases clipped from V and 4 bases from J, the junction kept 12 bases outside the gene matches. In DNA form, the CDR3 reads TGCGCCAGCAGCTTGGCCGGGGGGCTAGCGGGAGACCCCACCGGGGAGCTGTTTTTT. This gives the protein CASSLAGGLAGDPTGELFF.

The J gene is TRBJ2-7, the V gene TRBV7-2; no definite D call. This CDR3 comprises 13 residues. Trimming removed 2 bases from V and 0 bases from J, with 5 bases in between. The V gene's germline CDR1 is SGHTA and CDR2 FQGNSA. The CDR3 region has the DNA TGTGCCAGCAGCTTAAATCCCTCCTACGAGCAGTACGTC. It yields the protein CASSLNPSYEQYV.

V and J are TRBV7-9 and TRBJ2-1; 9 bases agree with TRBD2. There are 14 residues in the CDR3. Germline lookup yields CDR1 SEHNR and CDR2 FQNEAQ (reference sequence). J was trimmed by 8 bases and V by 6 bases; bases with no gene match: 8. Written as DNA, the CDR3 is TGTGCCAGCAGGCTAGCGGGATCGCCCGATGAGCAGTTCTTC. Translation gives CASRLAGSPDEQFF. Together with reference TRBV7-9 and TRBJ2-1, the CDR3 gives the full variable domain: DTGVSQNPRHKITKRGQNVTFRCDPISEHNRLYWYRQTLGQGPEFLTYFQNEAQLEKSRLLSDRFSAERPKGSFSTLEIQRTEQGDSAMYLCASRLAGSPDEQFFGPGTRLTVL.

The CDR3 sequence is CASSFPRTSGQPGELFF. In DNA, the CDR3 is TGTGCCAGCAGCTTTCCTCGGACTAGCGGGCAGCCCGGGGAGCTGTTTTTT. This rearrangement joins TRBV7-9 to TRBJ2-2; TRBD2 matches at 11 bases. Germline V gives CDR1 SEHNR, CDR2 FQNEAQ (reference sequence). Trimming removed 3 bases from V and 6 bases from J; junction bases left unmatched: 9. The length of the CDR3 is 17 residues.